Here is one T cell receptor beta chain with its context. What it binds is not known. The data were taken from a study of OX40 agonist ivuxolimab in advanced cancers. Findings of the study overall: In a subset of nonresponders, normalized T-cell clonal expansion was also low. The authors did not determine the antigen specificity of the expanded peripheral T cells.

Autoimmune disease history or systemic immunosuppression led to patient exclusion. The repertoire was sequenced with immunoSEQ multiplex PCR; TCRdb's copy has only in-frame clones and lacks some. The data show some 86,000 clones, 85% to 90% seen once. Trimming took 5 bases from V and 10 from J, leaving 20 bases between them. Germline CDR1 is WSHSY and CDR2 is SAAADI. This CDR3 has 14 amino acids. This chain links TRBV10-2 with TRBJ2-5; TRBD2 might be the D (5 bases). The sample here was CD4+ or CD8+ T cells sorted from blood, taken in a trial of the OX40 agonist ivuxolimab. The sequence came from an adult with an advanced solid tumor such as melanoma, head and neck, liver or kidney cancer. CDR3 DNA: TGCGCCAGCAGTCTAGCCGGTGGAGCCGGGTTCCAGTACTTC. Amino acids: CASSLAGGAGFQYF.